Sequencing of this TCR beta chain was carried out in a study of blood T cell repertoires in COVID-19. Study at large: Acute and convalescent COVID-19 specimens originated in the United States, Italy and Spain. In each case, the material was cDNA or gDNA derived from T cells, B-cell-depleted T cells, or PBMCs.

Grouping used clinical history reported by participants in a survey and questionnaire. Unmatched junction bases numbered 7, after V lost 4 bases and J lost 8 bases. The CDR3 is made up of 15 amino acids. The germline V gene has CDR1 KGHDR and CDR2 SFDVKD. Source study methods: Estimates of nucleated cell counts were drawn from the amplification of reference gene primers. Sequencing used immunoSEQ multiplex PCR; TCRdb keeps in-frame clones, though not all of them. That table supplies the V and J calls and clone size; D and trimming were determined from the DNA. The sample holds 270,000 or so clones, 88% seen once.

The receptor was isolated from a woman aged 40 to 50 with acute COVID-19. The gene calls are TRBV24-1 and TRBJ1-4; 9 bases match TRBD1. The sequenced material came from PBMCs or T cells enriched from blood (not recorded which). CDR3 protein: CATSEAGQGQEKLFF. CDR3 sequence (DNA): TGTGCCACCAGTGAGGCGGGACAGGGACAAGAAAAACTGTTTTTT.